The rows below give T cell receptor beta chains drawn from one sample of a study of blood T cell repertoires in COVID-19. TCRdb's table, derived via immunoSEQ multiplex PCR, lists solely in-frame clones and lacks some. Counted here are approximately 260,000 clones, roughly 90% occurring once; the ten biggest clones make up 6% to 7%. The sample consisted of PBMCs or T cells enriched from blood (not recorded which). All receptors come from a woman in her twenties or thirties with acute COVID-19. Both conserved end residues are part of each CDR3. Fields, in order: CDR3 protein, J gene, V gene.

CASSSIPGTGKGTEAFF,TRBJ1-1,TRBV7-9
CASSLRDNEQFF,TRBJ2-1,TRBV7-9
CASSSYPPDRAIYGYTF,TRBJ1-2,TRBV27
CASSPRQGSYNSPLHF,TRBJ1-6,TRBV7-9
CASSQGLAGDHNEQFF,TRBJ2-1,TRBV3-1/TRBV3-2
CASITTLRRNEQFF,TRBJ2-1,TRBV13
CASGLVTSGRPNEQFF,TRBJ2-1,TRBV12-5
CASSTGHYNEQFF,TRBJ2-1,TRBV19
CASGTSGAPYEQYF,TRBJ2-7,TRBV10-1
CASSEARLGGNQPQHF,TRBJ1-5,TRBV2
CASSDPGQGWEKLFF,TRBJ1-4,TRBV2
CASSLALRDEAFF,TRBJ1-1,TRBV7-8
CAWYGTLQGGYTF,TRBJ1-2,TRBV30
CASSLDSYGYTF,TRBJ1-2,TRBV5-1
CASSQEAGGGYNEQFF,TRBJ2-1,TRBV4-3
CASSGSGGPGNTIYF,TRBJ1-3,TRBV5-5
CASSLGTEVGEQYF,TRBJ2-7,TRBV5-1
CAPIYPERSGNTIYF,TRBJ1-3,TRBV24-1
CASTGIGGDQYF,TRBJ2-5,TRBV5-4
CSVVRGLGTEAFF,TRBJ1-1,TRBV29-1
CASSVAVNTEAFF,TRBJ1-1,TRBV9
CASSISQGRSYEQYF,TRBJ2-7,TRBV19
CAISVAGNYGYTF,TRBJ1-2,TRBV10-3
CASSLDRVSGNTIYF,TRBJ1-3,TRBV5-1
CASSLNSLYGYTF,TRBJ1-2,TRBV28
CASSFNLVRGQGGSNEQFF,TRBJ2-1,TRBV28
CASSPTDRAYEQYF,TRBJ2-7,TRBV19
CASSLPPGQGSSYNEQFF,TRBJ2-1,TRBV7-6
CASSPSGQMTSTDTQYF,TRBJ2-3,TRBV18
CASRDRGGQPQHF,TRBJ1-5,TRBV12-3/TRBV12-4
CASVGTGDNSPLHF,TRBJ1-6,TRBV19
CASSLWEGKLFF,TRBJ1-4,TRBV28
CASILDTQYF,TRBJ2-3,TRBV2
CASSLSSYYTDTQYF,TRBJ2-3,TRBV7-6
CASSPLSYYGYTF,TRBJ1-2,TRBV7-9
CASSPPGQNTEAFF,TRBJ1-1,TRBV28
CASSPPLGNTEAFF,TRBJ1-1,TRBV28
CASSQSMRGPNTEAFF,TRBJ1-1,TRBV14
CASSLRFRGLNTEAFF,TRBJ1-1,TRBV7-8
CASRLEDSLWGYTF,TRBJ1-2,TRBV28
CASSEEGGRNEKLFF,TRBJ1-4,TRBV2
CACGTGGTDTQYF,TRBJ2-3,TRBV10-3
CASSLPRQGGNSPLHF,TRBJ1-6,TRBV5-4
CASSEGVTKSPLHF,TRBJ1-6,TRBV5-6
CASNGVPSGGPRDTQYF,TRBJ2-3,TRBV2
CASSLYRGRSSYEQYF,TRBJ2-7,TRBV28
CASSPGAPGDTQYF,TRBJ2-3,TRBV7-6
CASSPGTGGTYNEQFF,TRBJ2-1,TRBV5-6
CASSRQFEPSFGEQFF,TRBJ2-1,TRBV2
CASSQDLGRAHYGYTF,TRBJ1-2,TRBV4-1
CAWDNLNTEAFF,TRBJ1-1,TRBV30